These 8 T cell receptor beta chains originate from one sample sequenced in a study of radiotherapy plus CTLA-4 blockade in lung cancer. The assay was immunoSEQ multiplex PCR, and TCRdb's table has in-frame clones only and misses some. The sample lists around 45,000 clones; 70% to 80% were seen once. Sequenced here: peripheral blood, sampled from a patient treated with radiotherapy plus ipilimumab. The receptors originated from a human donor with non-small cell lung cancer who had stable disease on radiotherapy plus ipilimumab.

The chain uses TRBV29-1 and TRBJ2-7; weak D call: TRBD1 (5 bases). This CDR3 region has 13 residues. Trimming pared 4 bases from V and 2 bases from J, leaving 12 bases between. Looked up from germline, CDR1 is SQVTM and CDR2 is ANQGSEA. The CDR3 here is CSVVAGSTYEQYV. CDR3 sequence (DNA): TGCAGCGTTGTGGCAGGGTCCACCTACGAGCAGTACGTC.

This clone appeared many times. The chain joins TRBV6-1 to TRBJ1-1; tentatively, D is TRBD1 (6 bases). The ends were cut back, 5 bases at V and 1 base at J, with 11 bases in the middle. CDR1 and CDR2 (germline): MNHNS, SASEGT. This CDR3 spans 14 amino acids. This CDR3 is CASSLTTGNTEAFF. CDR3 DNA: TGTGCCAGCAGTTTAACGACAGGGAACACTGAAGCTTTCTTT.

This chain connects TRBV5-4 to TRBJ2-1; 12 bases agree with TRBD2. The J segment lost 10 bases and the V segment lost 4 bases, leaving 9 bases of the junction unmatched. The V gene's germline CDR1 is SGHNT and CDR2 YYREEE (reference sequence). The CDR3 totals 15 residues. DNA of the CDR3: TGTGCCAGCAGCCGGACTAGCGGGGACGTGGGAGAGCAGTTCTTC. Translated, it gives CASSRTSGDVGEQFF.

This chain uses TRBV4-3 with TRBJ1-1; maybe TRBD1 (5 bases). The CDR3 is 14 amino acids. CDR1 LGHNA and CDR2 YSLEER come from the germline V gene. Trimming removed 3 bases at V and 0 bases at J, with 8 bases between. The CDR3 spells CASSQGRLNTEAFF. DNA for the CDR3: TGCGCCAGCAGCCAGGGACGGTTGAACACTGAAGCTTTCTTT.

The V call is TRBV5-1, the J call TRBJ2-7, with D perhaps TRBD2 (6 bases). Trimming stripped 0 bases from V and 1 base from J, with 11 bases between. The CDR3 sequence is 15 residues long. Germline-derived CDR1 and CDR2 are SGHRS and YFSETQ. This CDR3 is CASSLVRGGSYEQYF. Written as DNA, the CDR3 is TGCGCCAGCAGCTTGGTGCGGGGTGGATCCTACGAGCAGTACTTC.

This rearrangement joins TRBV7-2 to TRBJ1-1, with 8 bases that match TRBD1. Germline trimming cut 4 bases from V and 7 bases from J; bases unmatched to any gene: 11. Germline V lookup: CDR1 SGHTA, CDR2 FQGNSA. This CDR3 spans 15 amino acids. The CDR3 loop is CASSSQAGGANEAFF. In DNA form, the CDR3 reads TGTGCCAGCAGCTCACAGGCAGGGGGCGCGAATGAAGCTTTCTTT.

This chain joins TRBV2 and TRBJ2-6, with D unclear. The CDR3 totals 15 residues. Per germline, CDR1 SNHLY and CDR2 FYNNEI. V lost 7 bases and J lost 0, with 10 bases in between. The CDR3 here is CASMPIPSGANVLTF. As DNA, the CDR3 is TGTGCCAGCATGCCCATCCCCTCTGGGGCCAACGTCCTGACTTTC.

This chain links TRBV10-3 with TRBJ1-5, with TRBD1 identical over 8 bases. After removal of 6 bases from V and 4 bases from J, the junction contained 5 bases not matched to a gene. CDR3 length equals 14 residues. Germline values: CDR1 ENHRY, CDR2 SYGVKD. CDR3: CAIRGGQDNQPQHF. The DNA for the CDR3 is TGTGCCATCAGGGGGGGACAGGATAATCAGCCCCAGCATTTT.